Listed below are T cell receptor beta chains from one sample, sequenced in a study of T cells in Graves' hyperthyroidism and ophthalmopathy. TCRdb reprocessed the multiplex PCR reads with MiXCR, giving one entry per CDR3 protein. The sample includes a few hundred thousand distinct CDR3 sequences, about 15% seen only once; the top ten take 7.3%. Material: blood. The receptors stem from a woman in her thirties with Graves' hyperthyroidism. Both conserved end residues are part of each CDR3. A D gene is named only where the DNA matches it firmly. Size values are once, few and many counts, or a class for expanded clones, and some rows have none.

v_call	clone_size	j_call	d_call	cdr3_aa	cdr3_nt
TRBV7-6	NA	TRBJ2-1	TRBD2	CASSTGLAVYNEQFF	TGTGCCAGCAGCACCGGACTAGCGGTATACAATGAGCAGTTCTTC
TRBV30	many	TRBJ1-1	NA	CAWSRQTMGVTEAFF	TGTGCCTGGAGTCGGCAGACGATGGGGGTCACTGAAGCTTTCTTT
TRBV6-6	few	TRBJ2-3	NA	CASSYETGVLDTQYF	TGTGCCAGCAGTTACGAAACGGGAGTCCTAGATACGCAGTATTTT
TRBV6-1	NA	TRBJ1-2	NA	CASKVNLANYGYTF	TGTGCCAGCAAGGTCAACCTAGCTAACTATGGCTACACCTTC
TRBV7-2	once	TRBJ1-3	NA	CASSFLRSGTGNTIYF	TGTGCCAGCAGCTTTCTTCGATCAGGGACTGGAAACACCATATATTTT
TRBV18	NA	TRBJ1-5	NA	CASSPGFPTQINQPQHF	TGTGCCAGCTCACCAGGATTCCCAACCCAGATTAATCAGCCCCAGCATTTT
TRBV6-1	NA	TRBJ2-7	NA	CASSATGLFEQYF	TGTGCCAGCAGTGCCACGGGTCTTTTCGAGCAGTACTTC
TRBV3-1	many	TRBJ1-6	NA	CASSPGSNNSPLHF	TGTGCCAGCAGCCCAGGATCTAATAATTCACCCCTCCACTTT
TRBV30	NA	TRBJ2-1	NA	CAWSVAGEPSYNEQFF	TGTGCCTGGAGTGTTGCCGGGGAACCCTCCTACAATGAGCAGTTCTTC
TRBV6-2/TRBV6-3	few	TRBJ2-7	NA	CASSYRFYEQYF	TGTGCCAGCAGTTACCGGTTCTACGAGCAGTACTTC
TRBV7-6	NA	TRBJ2-7	TRBD2	CASSALAGAFYEQYF	TGTGCCAGCAGCGCACTAGCGGGAGCCTTCTACGAGCAGTACTTC
TRBV29-1	few	TRBJ1-2	NA	CSVATGTNYGYTF	TGCAGCGTTGCTACAGGGACTAACTATGGCTACACCTTC
TRBV18	NA	TRBJ1-1	TRBD1	CASSSGQGNTGAFF	TGTGCCAGCTCGTCGGGACAGGGGAACACTGGAGCTTTCTTT